This T cell receptor beta chain was captured in a study of cytomegalovirus exposure and HLA in healthy donors. As for the study in general: The study's early data release held 75 million to 95 million unique TCRs from HLA-typed donors. Study results and limitations: 164 TCR beta chains were listed as cytomegalovirus-associated. Clonal expansion was found to be greater in HLA-associated TCR beta chains than in equally common others in a later analysis.

Regarding donors, all were healthy bone marrow donors. A word on this clone: Its antigen is not known.

The PCR contained 60 Vbeta and 13 Jbeta primers. Sequencing was performed with immunoSEQ multiplex PCR; in TCRdb, only in-frame clones are kept and a portion is missing. The sample yields some 200,000 clones, around 85% seen once. V lost 0 bases and J lost 3, with 12 bases in between. CDR3 size: 15 residues. Germline lookup yields CDR1 GTSNPN and CDR2 SVGIG (reference sequence). The sequenced sample was PBMCs. The clonotype originates from a man aged 50-59 years in good health and CMV-seronegative. The chain recombines TRBV30 with TRBJ1-5; D gene ambiguous. The CDR3 region is CAWSVPSGDNQPQHF. CDR3 in DNA: TGTGCCTGGAGTGTACCCTCTGGAGACAATCAGCCCCAGCATTTT.